This TCR beta chain came from a study of T cells in Graves' hyperthyroidism and ophthalmopathy (dated by TCRdb to between 2018 and 2020). Describing the broader study: Peripheral blood samples were taken at the time of initial diagnosis, prior to any treatment. A discovery cohort of roughly 96 patients, approximately 44 with Graves' ophthalmopathy and approximately 60 with stable Graves' hyperthyroidism, was used to find distinguishing TCR V-J signatures. An independent validation cohort of fewer than 20 hyperthyroidism patients and 17 patients who later progressed to ophthalmopathy tested prospective prediction of ophthalmopathy. The roughly 94 discovery patients were randomly divided into training and test sets at a 7:3 ratio. Thyroid tissue and blood T-cell repertoires from roughly 6 Graves' hyperthyroidism patients were also compared in the study. After blood sampling, hyperthyroidism patients were treated with methimazole at a starting dose of 30 mg daily, and ophthalmopathy patients were treated with high-dose intravenous methylprednisolone. TCR Vbeta CDR3 sequencing of approximately 140 peripheral blood samples (approximately 44 ophthalmopathy, under 80 hyperthyroidism and about 17 progressor patients) is reported in the paper. Beyond this particular receptor, the publication reports: In cross-validation, a model built on a 13 V-J signature told ophthalmopathy apart from stable hyperthyroidism with under 90% sensitivity and 81% to 82% specificity, and in testing the same model reached 80%/75%. During validation, the model predicted progression to ophthalmopathy a median of about 6.3 months ahead of onset, with 60% to 71% sensitivity and more than 72% specificity. Blood samples also contained most of the expanded thyroid clonotypes (frequency above 0.001), which suggests that blood repertoires may reflect thyroid immune responses. No statistical method was used to fix the sample size in advance, and group allocation was not hidden from the investigators.

Details on this clonotype: What this receptor recognizes is not known. No base-level quality is on record; no much larger clone is a single base apart.

Ophthalmopathy patients had moderately to severely active disease, with a Clinical Activity Score of 3 or more, a NOSPECS grade of 4 or more, and a disease duration of less than 3 months. Patients with uncontrolled infections, other autoimmune diseases, pregnancy or lactation were excluded. Diagnoses were established on the basis of clinical symptoms, serum thyroxine and TRAb, thyroid ultrasound, and orbital computed tomography. PBMCs were isolated from 10 ml of fresh peripheral blood by Ficoll-Paque density gradient centrifugation. Total RNA was extracted using Trizol reagent, and RNA quality was assessed on an Agilent 2100 Bioanalyzer. V has 5 bases trimmed and J has 2 bases trimmed; junction bases matching no gene number 9. For CDR1 and CDR2, the germline V gene (reference sequence) lists LNHDA and SQIVND. The cysteine opens and the phenylalanine closes a CDR3 of 16 amino acids. Solely the CDR3 DNA is kept, with 48 bases framed from the first base.

TCR beta CDR3 regions were amplified from RNA transcripts. The TCR CDR3 was subjected to a first round of RT-PCR using the HTBI primer set and the Qiagen OneStep RT-PCR kit. Libraries were constructed in a second round of multiplex PCR, after which size selection and purification were performed. Paired-end sequencing of the libraries was performed with 100 bp reads on an Illumina HiSeq2000. For the original study's pipeline: SOAPnuke was used to process the raw data, removing reads that contained adapters or uncalled bases, had a mean Phred below 15, or lacked an exact match to the constant primer or identifier. COPE v1.2.5 was used to merge high-quality paired reads, and clonotypes were defined as unique nucleotide sequences. MiTCR v1.1 was used to align clonotypes to the IMGT TRBV, TRBD and TRBJ reference segments. The analysis was restricted to V-J combinations with a frequency above 0.0001, which together covered approximately 99% of the repertoires. A TCS score was defined as the ratio between F50 (clonal expansion) and ExV (chaos), using BLOSUM62-based TCRdist between CDR3 peptides within each V-J. Welch's t-statistics and random forest reduced around 510 V-J features to roughly 13, which were used in a naive Bayes classifier (R e1071). In-frame beta chains were kept once TCRdb had trimmed the public reads at Q25 with fastp and called clones with MiXCR. Every CDR3 protein is listed once, alongside the most common genes and DNA of its rows. The V and J calls, along with clone size, are taken from TCRdb and not from the paper's own processing. The sample table contains some 350,000 distinct CDR3 sequences; only one count was recorded for 13% to 15% of them. Of the sample, about 21% is held by the ten largest clones.

This receptor was identified in an older woman with Graves' ophthalmopathy. The sequence links TRBV19 to TRBJ2-1; TRBD1 agrees with 7 junctional bases. Input material: blood. Here is the DNA: TGTGCCAGTAGTGCCCCCCGGGACAGTCCCTACAATGAGCAGTTCTTC. The translation is CASSAPRDSPYNEQFF.